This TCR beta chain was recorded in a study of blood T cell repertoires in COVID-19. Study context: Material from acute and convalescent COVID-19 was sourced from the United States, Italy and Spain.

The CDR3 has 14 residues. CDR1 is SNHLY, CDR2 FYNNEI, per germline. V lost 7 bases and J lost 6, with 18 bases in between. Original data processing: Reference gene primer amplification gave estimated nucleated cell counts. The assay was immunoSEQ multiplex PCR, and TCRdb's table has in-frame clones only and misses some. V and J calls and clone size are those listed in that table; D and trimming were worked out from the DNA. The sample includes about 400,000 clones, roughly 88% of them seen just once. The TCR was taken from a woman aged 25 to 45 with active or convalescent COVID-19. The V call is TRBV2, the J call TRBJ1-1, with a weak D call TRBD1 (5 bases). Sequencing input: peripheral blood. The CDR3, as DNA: TGTGCCAGCACTAGGCTCGAAAAAGGGGCTGAAGCTTTCTTT. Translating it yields CASTRLEKGAEAFF.